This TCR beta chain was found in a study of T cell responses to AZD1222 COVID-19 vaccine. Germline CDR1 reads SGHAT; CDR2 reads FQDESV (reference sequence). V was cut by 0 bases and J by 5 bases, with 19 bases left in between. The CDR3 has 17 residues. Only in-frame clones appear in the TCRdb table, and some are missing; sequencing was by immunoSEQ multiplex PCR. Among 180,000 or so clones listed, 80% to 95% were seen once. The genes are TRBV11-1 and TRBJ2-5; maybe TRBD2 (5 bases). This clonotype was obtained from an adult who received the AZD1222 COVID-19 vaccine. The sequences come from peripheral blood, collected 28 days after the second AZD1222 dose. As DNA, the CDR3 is TGTGCCAGCAGCTTAGCTGCCGGGCCCCAAAGGGAGGAGACCCAGTACTTC. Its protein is CASSLAAGPQREETQYF. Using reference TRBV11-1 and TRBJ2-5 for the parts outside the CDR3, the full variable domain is EAEVAQSPRYKITEKSQAVAFWCDPISGHATLYWYRQILGQGPELLVQFQDESVVDDSQLPKDRFSAERLKGVDSTLKIQPAELGDSAMYLCASSLAAGPQREETQYFGPGTRLLVL.